The next 21 T cell receptor beta chains were all read from a single sample in a study of PD-L1 blockade in urothelial cancer. TCRdb's table, derived via immunoSEQ multiplex PCR, lists solely in-frame clones and lacks some. The repertoire holds about 52,000 clones, with 84% as singletons. The sequenced sample was PBMCs, obtained around atezolizumab (anti-PD-L1) treatment. These receptors were obtained from a middle-aged man with urothelial cancer.

The genes are TRBV5-4 and TRBJ2-1; perhaps TRBD1 as D (6 bases). The CDR3 has 15 residues. Germline values: CDR1 SGHNT, CDR2 YYREEE (reference sequence). V dropped 0 bases and J dropped 4 bases, with 11 bases sitting between them. CDR3 coding DNA: TGTGCCAGCAGCTTGGCCGGGACACAGTACAATGAGCAGTTCTTC. Translation: CASSLAGTQYNEQFF.

The chain is built from TRBV7-3 and TRBJ2-1; 11 nucleotides agree with TRBD2. CDR1 SGHTA and CDR2 FQGTGA come from the germline V gene. J was trimmed by 10 bases and V by 5 bases; bases with no gene match: 7. The CDR3 sequence is 14 residues long. CDR3 residues: CASSTLAGVEEQFF. In DNA form, the CDR3 reads TGTGCCAGCAGCACACTAGCGGGAGTCGAAGAGCAGTTCTTC.

In its sample, this clone was seen a few times. The chain is built from TRBV5-1 and TRBJ1-1, with 11 nucleotides matching TRBD1. This CDR3 comprises 14 residues. Per germline, CDR1 SGHRS and CDR2 YFSETQ. The J segment lost 3 bases and the V segment lost 7 bases, leaving 5 bases of the junction unmatched. Written as DNA, the CDR3 is TGCGCCAGCTACCGGGACAGGGGGGACACTGAAGCTTTCTTT. It specifies CASYRDRGDTEAFF.

The chain couples TRBV27 to TRBJ2-7; the match to TRBD2 covers 14 bases. The CDR3 extends over 16 amino acids. Germline V lookup: CDR1 MNHEY, CDR2 SMNVEV (reference sequence). J lost 2 bases, V lost 8 bases, and 8 bases had no gene match. The CDR3 is CASRGLAGAEAYEQYF. The DNA for the CDR3 is TGTGCCAGCCGGGGACTAGCGGGAGCGGAAGCCTACGAGCAGTACTTC.

The V call is TRBV11-2, the J call TRBJ2-3, with 9 bases that match TRBD2. V lost 3 bases, J lost 9 bases, and 7 bases stayed unmatched. Germline CDR1 and CDR2: SGHAT and FQNNGV. The CDR3 runs to 14 residues. CDR3 loop: CASSFSGSESTQYF. As DNA, the CDR3 is TGTGCCAGCAGCTTTAGCGGGAGTGAGAGCACGCAGTATTTT.

This chain joins TRBV27 and TRBJ2-7, with a tentative D call TRBD1 (6 bases). Trimming stripped 2 bases from V and 4 bases from J, with 15 bases between. This CDR3 comprises 15 residues. Per germline, CDR1 MNHEY and CDR2 SMNVEV (reference sequence). CDR3 sequence: CASSLRAGVRYEQYF. Written as DNA, the CDR3 is TGTGCCAGCAGTTTACGTGCAGGGGTTCGATACGAGCAGTACTTC.

This clone has a handful of counts. The CDR3 DNA sequence: TGTGCCAGCAGTTGGAGAACAGGGCACACTGAAGCTTTCTTT. It yields the protein CASSWRTGHTEAFF. J is TRBJ1-1 and V is TRBV6-5, with a weak D call TRBD1 (6 bases). V was pared by 4 bases and J by 3 bases, with 12 bases between. The CDR3 spans 14 residues. Germline values: CDR1 MNHEY, CDR2 SVGAGI.

CDR3 DNA: TGTGCCAGCAGGCGAGAATTCCCCTACGAGCAGTACTTC. Protein: CASRREFPYEQYF. This sequence joins TRBV6-5 and TRBJ2-7; no clear D. V shed 6 bases and J shed 2 bases, with 11 bases lying between them. This CDR3 has 13 residues. The germline gives CDR1 MNHEY, CDR2 SVGAGI.

This chain uses TRBV7-9 with TRBJ1-1; D perhaps matches TRBD1 (5 bases). The germline V and J ends were trimmed by 5 bases and 5 bases, with 9 bases remaining between them. Germline CDR1 is SEHNR and CDR2 is FQNEAQ (reference sequence). CDR3 length: 12 residues. The CDR3 sequence is CASSPGQTEAFF. The CDR3 nucleotides read TGTGCCAGCAGCCCAGGGCAGACTGAAGCTTTCTTT.

The CDR3 DNA sequence: TGTGCCAGCAGCCTCACGCGGGGGGCCTACAATGAGCAGTTCTTC. Translation: CASSLTRGAYNEQFF. The chain has TRBV13 and TRBJ2-1; 8 bases align to TRBD2. The CDR3 consists of 15 residues. Germline V gives CDR1 PRHDT, CDR2 FYEKMQ (reference sequence). V lost 5 bases, J lost 2 bases, and 5 bases stayed unmatched. Full variable domain (outside the CDR3, taken from reference TRBV13 and TRBJ2-1): AAGVIQSPRHLIKEKRETATLKCYPIPRHDTVYWYQQGPGQDPQFLISFYEKMQSDKGSIPDRFSAQQFSDYHSELNMSSLELGDSALYFCASSLTRGAYNEQFFGPGTRLTVL.

V gene TRBV19 combines with J gene TRBJ1-2; weak D call: TRBD1 (5 bases). The V gene lost 3 bases and the J gene lost 2 bases, with 19 bases spanning the gap. The CDR3 has 17 residues. The germline V gene encodes CDR1 LNHDA and CDR2 SQIVND (reference sequence). The CDR3 reads CASSMQGISQGNYGYTF. The DNA of the CDR3 is TGTGCCAGTAGTATGCAGGGAATCTCTCAAGGGAACTATGGCTACACCTTC.

The chain recombines TRBV19 with TRBJ1-1, with 7 nucleotides matching TRBD1. Germline trimming cut 5 bases from V and 5 bases from J; bases unmatched to any gene: 5. Germline loops: CDR1 LNHDA, CDR2 SQIVND (reference sequence). The CDR3 totals 13 residues. The CDR3 DNA is TGTGCCAGTAGTTTAGGGGGCTGGACTGAAGCTTTCTTT. As protein: CASSLGGWTEAFF.

V is TRBV5-1 and J is TRBJ2-5; 7 positions match TRBD2. Germline loops: CDR1 SGHRS, CDR2 YFSETQ. Losses at the gene ends were 0 bases for V and 3 bases for J; bases not matched to a gene: 5. The CDR3 contains 15 residues. The DNA of the CDR3 is TGCGCCAGCAGCTTGGGGGACTACACTAAAGAGACCCAGTACTTC. It encodes CASSLGDYTKETQYF.

The chain employs TRBV2 and TRBJ2-3, with D perhaps TRBD2 (5 bases). The CDR3 contains 12 residues. Per the germline V gene, CDR1 is SNHLY and CDR2 is FYNNEI. V was clipped by 7 bases and J by 8 bases, with 13 bases between them. CDR3: CASTSEGGTQYF. The CDR3 DNA reads as TGTGCCAGCACGTCCGAGGGTGGTACGCAGTATTTT.

The rearrangement links TRBV7-9 to TRBJ1-2, with 7 positions matching TRBD1. This CDR3 is built from 16 residues. J was trimmed by 8 bases and V by 5 bases; bases with no gene match: 17. Germline V gene data show CDR1 as SEHNR and CDR2 as FQNEAQ (reference sequence). The chain's CDR3 is CASSQSLDREGFGYTF. The CDR3 DNA sequence: TGTGCCAGCAGCCAATCCTTAGACAGGGAAGGATTCGGCTACACCTTC. The entire variable domain, with the rest obtained from reference TRBV7-9 and TRBJ1-2, is as follows: DTGVSQNPRHKITKRGQNVTFRCDPISEHNRLYWYRQTLGQGPEFLTYFQNEAQLEKSRLLSDRFSAERPKGSFSTLEIQRTEQGDSAMYLCASSQSLDREGFGYTFGSGTRLTVV.

This chain uses TRBV15 with TRBJ1-5; 7 nucleotides agree with TRBD1. The CDR3 consists of 13 residues. V gave up 10 bases and J gave up 6 bases; unmatched junction bases: 9. Germline V gives CDR1 LNHNV, CDR2 YYDKDF (reference sequence). The CDR3 is CAISQGLLQPQHF. Written as DNA, the CDR3 is TGTGCCATTTCACAGGGGCTGCTTCAGCCCCAGCATTTT.

The chain carries TRBV5-1 and TRBJ1-1; D is possibly TRBD1 (5 bases). The germline gives CDR1 SGHRS, CDR2 YFSETQ. The CDR3 length is 14 residues. Deletions cut 0 bases from V and 6 bases from J, with 12 bases between. The CDR3 spells CASSLVAGRAEAFF. In nucleotides, the CDR3 is TGCGCCAGCAGCTTGGTGGCAGGGAGGGCTGAAGCTTTCTTT.

The V call is TRBV7-3, the J call TRBJ1-2; TRBD1 agrees at 7 bases. There are 15 residues in the CDR3. The germline V gene has CDR1 SGHTA and CDR2 FQGTGA. Unmatched junction bases numbered 9, after V lost 1 base and J lost 7 bases. CDR3: CASSLRATGQAGYTF. As DNA, the CDR3 is TGTGCCAGCAGCTTAAGGGCGACAGGGCAGGCTGGCTACACCTTC.

This chain connects TRBV6-6 to TRBJ2-7; the D gene is possibly TRBD1 (8 bases). This CDR3 is built from 16 residues. Trimming took off 6 bases at V and 6 bases at J, with 24 bases between the two ends. Germline assignment: CDR1 MNHNY and CDR2 SVGAGI (reference sequence). CDR3 sequence: CASRGGATGALGEQYF. DNA of the CDR3: TGTGCCAGCAGGGGGGGGGCGACAGGGGCGTTGGGCGAGCAGTACTTC.

The chain has TRBV20-1 and TRBJ2-1; D may be TRBD2 (5 bases). The ends were cut back, 6 bases at V and 12 bases at J, with 12 bases in the middle. The V gene's germline CDR1 is DFQATT and CDR2 SNEGSKA (reference sequence). This CDR3 has 10 residues. The CDR3: CSATRERQFF. In DNA form, the CDR3 reads TGCAGTGCAACCCGGGAACGGCAGTTCTTC.

V usage is TRBV7-3 and J usage is TRBJ2-3; no definite D call. Trimming removed 2 bases from V and 0 bases from J, with 15 bases in between. The CDR3 has 17 amino acids. Germline lookup yields CDR1 SGHTA and CDR2 FQGTGA. CDR3 bases: TGTGCCAGCAGCTTAGTCCCGGTACCCCTCAGCACAGATACGCAGTATTTT. Encoded protein: CASSLVPVPLSTDTQYF.